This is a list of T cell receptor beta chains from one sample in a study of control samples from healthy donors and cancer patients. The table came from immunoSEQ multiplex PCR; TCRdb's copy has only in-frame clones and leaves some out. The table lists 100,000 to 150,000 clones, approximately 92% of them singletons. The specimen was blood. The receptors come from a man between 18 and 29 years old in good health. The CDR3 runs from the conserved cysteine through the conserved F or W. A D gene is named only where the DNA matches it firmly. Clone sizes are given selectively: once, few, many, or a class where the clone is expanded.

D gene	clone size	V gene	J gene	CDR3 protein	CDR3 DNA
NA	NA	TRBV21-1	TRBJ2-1	CASRKGSSGSSYNEQFF	TGTGCCAGCAGAAAGGGGTCTAGCGGGAGCTCCTACAATGAGCAGTTCTTC
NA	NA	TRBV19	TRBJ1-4	CASSGQKLFF	TGTGCCAGCTCGGGACAAAAACTGTTTTTT
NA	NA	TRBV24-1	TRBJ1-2	CATSDFSGSRGGYTF	TGTGCCACCAGTGATTTTTCCGGGAGTCGAGGGGGCTACACCTTC
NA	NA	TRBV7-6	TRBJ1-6	CASSLSQGNSPLHF	TGTGCCAGCAGCTTATCCCAGGGGAATTCACCCCTCCACTTT
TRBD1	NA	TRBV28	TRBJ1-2	CASRTRDRGALHYGYTF	TGTGCCAGCAGGACGCGGGACAGGGGGGCTCTTCACTATGGCTACACCTTC
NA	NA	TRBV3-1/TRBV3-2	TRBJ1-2	CASSQPQGRRGYTF	TGTGCCAGCAGCCAACCACAGGGTCGACGCGGCTACACCTTC
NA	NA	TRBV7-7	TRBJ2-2	CASSPHVVGLNTGELFF	TGTGCTAGCAGCCCCCACGTGGTAGGGCTCAACACCGGGGAGCTGTTTTTT
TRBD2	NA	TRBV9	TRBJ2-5	CASSESGGGETQYF	TGTGCCAGCAGCGAGTCGGGAGGAGGGGAGACCCAGTACTTC
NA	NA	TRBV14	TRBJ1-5	CASSQRRAVCTVLRGRYQPQHF	TGTGCCAGCAGCCAAAGAAGGGCCGTTTGTACGGTGCTTAGGGGGAGGTATCAGCCCCAGCATTTT
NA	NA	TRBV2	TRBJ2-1	CASSGGTGTYNEQFF	TGTGCCAGCAGTGGAGGCACAGGGACATACAATGAGCAGTTCTTC
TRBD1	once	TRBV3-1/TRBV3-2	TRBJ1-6	CASRLGQANSPLHF	TGTGCCAGCAGACTGGGACAGGCTAATTCACCCCTCCACTTT
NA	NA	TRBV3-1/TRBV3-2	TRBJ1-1	CASSLLGTEAFF	TGTGCCAGCAGCCTACTTGGAACTGAAGCTTTCTTT
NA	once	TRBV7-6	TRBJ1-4	CASRPMTSSEKLFF	TGTGCCAGCAGACCGATGACAAGTAGTGAAAAACTGTTTTTT
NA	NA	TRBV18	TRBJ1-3	CASSDLAGSGNTIYF	TGTGCCAGCTCGGACCTGGCGGGATCTGGAAACACCATATATTTT
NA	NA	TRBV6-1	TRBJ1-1	CASSGPYGGGKNTEAFF	TGTGCCAGCAGTGGCCCTTATGGGGGCGGAAAGAACACTGAAGCTTTCTTT
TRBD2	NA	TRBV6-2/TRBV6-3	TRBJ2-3	CASRPSGRGADTQYF	TGTGCCAGCAGACCTAGCGGGAGGGGGGCAGATACGCAGTATTTT
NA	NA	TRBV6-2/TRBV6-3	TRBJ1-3	CASSYSEFSGNTIYF	TGTGCCAGCAGTTACTCGGAGTTCTCTGGAAACACCATATATTTT
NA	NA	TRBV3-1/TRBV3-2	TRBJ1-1	CASSQGTRNTEAFF	TGTGCCAGCAGCCAAGGGACCAGGAACACTGAAGCTTTCTTT
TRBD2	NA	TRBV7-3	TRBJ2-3	CASSPGGTSGDTQYF	TGTGCCAGCAGCCCAGGGGGGACTAGCGGGGATACGCAGTATTTT
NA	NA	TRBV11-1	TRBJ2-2	CASSFGSGTLIGELFF	TGTGCCAGCAGCTTTGGTTCCGGGACTTTGATCGGGGAGCTGTTTTTT
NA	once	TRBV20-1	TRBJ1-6	CSAESPLHF	TGCAGTGCTGAATCACCCCTCCACTTT
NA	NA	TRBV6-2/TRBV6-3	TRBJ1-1	CASSYGPYTEAFF	TGTGCCAGCAGTTACGGCCCGTACACTGAAGCTTTCTTT
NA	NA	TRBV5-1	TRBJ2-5	CASSPPAGWPQYF	TGCGCCAGCAGCCCGCCCGCCGGGTGGCCCCAGTACTTC
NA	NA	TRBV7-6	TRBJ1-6	CASSLAEGGNSPLHF	TGTGCCAGCAGCTTAGCGGAAGGGGGGAATTCACCCCTCCACTTT
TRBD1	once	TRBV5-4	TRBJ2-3	CASSQTGGSDTQYF	TGTGCCAGCAGTCAAACAGGGGGCTCAGATACGCAGTATTTT
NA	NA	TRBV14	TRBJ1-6	CASSQGWLGNNSPLHF	TGTGCCAGCAGCCAAGGCTGGTTGGGAAATAATTCACCCCTCCACTTT
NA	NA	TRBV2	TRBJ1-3	CASSGQSLSGNTIYF	TGTGCCAGCAGTGGACAGAGCCTCTCTGGAAACACCATATATTTT
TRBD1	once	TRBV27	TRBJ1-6	CASSLSRTGRFTLHF	TGTGCCAGCAGTTTATCCCGGACAGGGAGGTTCACCCTCCACTTT
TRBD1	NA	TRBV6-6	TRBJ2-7	CASRIGTGGYEQYF	TGTGCCAGCAGGATCGGGACAGGGGGCTACGAGCAGTACTTC
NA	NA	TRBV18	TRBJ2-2	CASSPQWTNANTGELFF	TGTGCCAGCTCACCGCAGTGGACAAACGCGAACACCGGGGAGCTGTTTTTT
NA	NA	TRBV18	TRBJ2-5	CASSPTGDQETQYF	TGTGCCAGCTCACCTACAGGAGACCAAGAGACCCAGTACTTC
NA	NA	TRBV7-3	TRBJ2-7	CASSLIWWGALYEQYF	TGTGCCAGCAGCTTAATCTGGTGGGGGGCCCTCTACGAGCAGTACTTC
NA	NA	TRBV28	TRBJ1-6	CASTLGGASNSPLHF	TGTGCCAGCACCCTCGGGGGGGCATCGAATTCACCCCTCCACTTT
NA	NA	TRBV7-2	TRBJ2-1	CASSFPKQGTSSYNEQFF	TGTGCCAGCAGCTTTCCAAAACAAGGGACTTCCTCCTACAATGAGCAGTTCTTC
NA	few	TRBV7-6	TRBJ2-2	CASRFRVGGTGELFF	TGTGCCAGCAGATTCAGAGTTGGGGGAACCGGGGAGCTGTTTTTT
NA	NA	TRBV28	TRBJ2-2	CASLVAGGELFF	TGTGCCAGCTTGGTCGCGGGCGGGGAGCTGTTTTTT
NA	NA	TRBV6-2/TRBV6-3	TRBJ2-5	CASSYEEGGGETQYF	TGTGCCAGCAGTTACGAGGAGGGAGGAGGGGAGACCCAGTACTTC